Below, one T cell receptor beta chain is given with its context. The data derive from a study of monozygotic twins with inflammatory bowel disease. A roughly 2.5 ml blood sample was drawn per donor. For every sample, eight separate reactions were used to make cDNA. A 6-nucleotide sample barcode was carried by the UMIs, which template switching added. TCRalpha and TCRbeta cDNA was put through two nested PCRs of approximately 17 and 9 cycles. Reanalyzing the 5' RACE reads, TCRdb keeps one entry per CDR3 protein, without DNA. The listing contains 150,000 to 200,000 distinct CDR3 sequences. Sequenced sample: blood. The receptor's source is a human donor with ulcerative colitis or Crohn's disease, or a healthy co-twin of an affected twin (not recorded which).

The CDR3 loop is CASSLGYSNQPQHF. The chain uses TRBV7-2 and TRBJ1-5. The CDR3 is made up of 14 amino acids. Germline loops: CDR1 SGHTA, CDR2 FQGNSA.